This T cell receptor beta chain was sequenced during a study of cytomegalovirus exposure and HLA in healthy donors. Study results and limitations: In vitro experiments confirmed that three CMV-associated chains were specific for CMV antigens. Presence/absence analyses took donor sequencing depth as roughly uniform. Beyond CMV serostatus, there was no information to go on about immune exposure.

Concerning this clone: Its antigen is as yet unknown.

V lost 6 bases to trimming and J lost 4 bases; unmatched junction nucleotides: 11. Germline values: CDR1 SGHNT, CDR2 YENEEA. This CDR3 is built from 16 residues. It was with 60 Vbeta and 13 Jbeta primers that the PCR ran. Clones were sequenced by immunoSEQ multiplex PCR, and TCRdb holds only the in-frame ones, with some missing. The repertoire holds 150,000 to 200,000 clones, with roughly 80% as singletons. This receptor was taken from a female donor in good health and CMV-seronegative. The sequenced sample was PBMCs. The chain carries TRBV11-3 and TRBJ1-1; 10 bases are a match to TRBD1. CDR3 region: CASSFSPGQGPTEAFF. CDR3 bases: TGTGCCAGCAGTTTTAGCCCGGGACAGGGGCCCACTGAAGCTTTCTTT.